Below are 10 T cell receptor beta chains sequenced from a single sample in a study of human thymus T cells. Only in-frame clones appear in the TCRdb table, and some are missing; sequencing was by immunoSEQ multiplex PCR. The sample contains about 60,000 clones, 94% of which appear only once. The material sequenced was blood. The receptors here all came from a boy in the first two years of life with a congenital heart defect but otherwise immunologically healthy.

V is TRBV7-9 and J is TRBJ2-3; D could derive from TRBD1 or TRBD2 (5 bases each). Germline CDR1 SEHNR, CDR2 FQNEAQ (reference sequence). V shed 5 bases and J shed 6 bases, with 15 bases lying between them. There are 14 residues in the CDR3. CDR3 sequence: CASSELLWGDTQYF. For the CDR3, the DNA is TGTGCCAGCAGCGAACTCCTATGGGGGGATACGCAGTATTTT.

This chain connects TRBV5-6 to TRBJ2-5; D call uncertain. The J call may be wrong; the DNA end is better matched by TRBJ2-7. Germline CDR1 is SGHDT and CDR2 is YYEEEE. This CDR3 comprises 15 residues. CDR3 nucleotides: TGTGCCAGCAGCTTGTATTCCAGTATTTCCTACGAGCAGTACTTC. Protein: CASSLYSSISYEQYF.

The V gene is TRBV19, the J gene TRBJ2-7, with 10 bases identical to TRBD1. Trimming cost V 3 bases and J 4 bases; bases outside gene matches: 6. Germline assignment: CDR1 LNHDA and CDR2 SQIVND (reference sequence). This CDR3 region has 15 residues. This chain's CDR3 is CASSMPGQGTYEQYF. The CDR3 bases are TGTGCCAGTAGTATGCCGGGACAGGGGACGTACGAGCAGTACTTC.

The rearrangement links TRBV18 to TRBJ1-5; D is ambiguous. There are 15 residues in the CDR3. Trimming shortened V by 2 bases and J by 5 bases, and 13 bases separated the two germline ends. CDR1 KGHSH and CDR2 LQKENI come from the germline V gene. The CDR3 bases are TGTGCCAGCTCACCATTTGTCGGTATTGATCAGCCCCAGCATTTT. This sequence encodes CASSPFVGIDQPQHF.

The chain combines TRBV2 with TRBJ1-2; D remains unclear. Trimming took off 7 bases at V and 8 bases at J, with 8 bases between the two ends. The germline V gene encodes CDR1 SNHLY and CDR2 FYNNEI. The CDR3 is made up of 10 amino acids. CDR3 in DNA: TGTGCCAGCAAACGAGAGGGCTACACCTTC. Translating it yields CASKREGYTF.

V is TRBV2 and J is TRBJ2-5; D possibly corresponds to TRBD2 (6 bases). The CDR3 consists of 18 residues. Trimming left V 6 bases short and J 2 bases short, with 25 bases between. CDR1 SNHLY and CDR2 FYNNEI come from the germline V gene. The CDR3 DNA reads as TGTGCCAGCAGCGGGGCTCTGGACTATAAAGCCCCGCAAGAGACCCAGTACTTC. Residues: CASSGALDYKAPQETQYF.

The count of this clone is one. The chain uses TRBV5-1 and TRBJ2-5; no clear D. Per the germline V gene, CDR1 is SGHRS and CDR2 is YFSETQ. Trimming removed 3 bases from V and 5 bases from J, with 20 bases in between. The CDR3 runs 16 residues. This CDR3 is CASSYLLGLLSETQYF. The CDR3 nucleotides are TGCGCCAGCAGCTACCTCCTGGGTCTCCTGTCGGAGACCCAGTACTTC.

The V gene is TRBV4-1, the J gene TRBJ2-1; 14 positions agree with TRBD2. The germline V gene encodes CDR1 MGHRA and CDR2 YSYEKL. This CDR3 comprises 17 residues. V shed 1 base and J 5 bases; nucleotides not matched to a gene: 4. In DNA form, the CDR3 reads TGCGCCAGCAGCCAAGGGACTAGCGGGAGGTTTGACAATGAGCAGTTCTTC. This encodes CASSQGTSGRFDNEQFF.

CDR3 DNA: TGTGCCAGCACCCCGGGGGGGAACACCGGGGAGCTGTTTTTT. Residues: CASTPGGNTGELFF. This chain connects TRBV7-8 to TRBJ2-2; 7 bases fit TRBD2. The ends lost 7 bases at V and 1 base at J; junction bases unmatched: 3. This CDR3 is 14 amino acids long. Germline CDR1 SGHVS, CDR2 FQNEAQ.

V usage is TRBV28 and J usage is TRBJ2-4; possibly TRBD1 or TRBD2 for D (6 bases each). Deletions cut 4 bases from V and 10 bases from J, with 35 bases between. Germline V gene lookup returns CDR1 MDHEN and CDR2 SYDVKM. This CDR3 region has 20 residues. The CDR3 is CASSSIWDIFRVAGFGIQYF. CDR3 DNA: TGTGCCAGCAGTTCCATTTGGGACATCTTCCGAGTGGCGGGATTCGGGATTCAGTACTTC.